This TCR beta chain appears in the sequencing data of a study of blood T cell repertoires in COVID-19. Assay used: immunoSEQ multiplex PCR; TCRdb lists only in-frame clones, some missing. The data contain under 350,000 clones, around 88% of them seen just once; the ten biggest clones take up 4.6%. The CDR3 has 15 residues. Germline V gene lookup returns CDR1 MNHEY and CDR2 SVGAGI. With V trimmed by 5 bases and J by 5 bases, 9 bases remained unmatched. Sequencing input: peripheral blood. This chain joins TRBV6-5 and TRBJ1-5; TRBD1 matches at 7 bases. The TCR sequence derives from a middle-aged man with acute or convalescent COVID-19. The CDR3 here is CASSPGQATYQPQHF. For the CDR3, the DNA is TGTGCCAGCAGTCCCGGACAGGCAACTTATCAGCCCCAGCATTTT.